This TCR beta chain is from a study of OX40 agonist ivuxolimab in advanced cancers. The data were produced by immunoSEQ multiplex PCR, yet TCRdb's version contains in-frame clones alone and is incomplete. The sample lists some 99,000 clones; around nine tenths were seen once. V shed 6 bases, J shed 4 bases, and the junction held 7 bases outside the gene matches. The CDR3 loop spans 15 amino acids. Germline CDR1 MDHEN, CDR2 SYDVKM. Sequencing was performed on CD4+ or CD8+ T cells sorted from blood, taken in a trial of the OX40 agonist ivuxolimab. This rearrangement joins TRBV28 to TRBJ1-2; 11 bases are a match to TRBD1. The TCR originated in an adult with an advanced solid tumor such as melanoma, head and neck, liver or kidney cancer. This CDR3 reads CASSPIGQGAYGYTF. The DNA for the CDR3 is TGTGCCAGCAGCCCCATTGGACAGGGGGCCTATGGCTACACCTTC.